The rows below give T cell receptor beta chains drawn from one sample of a study of Ad26.COV2.S vaccination and SARS-CoV-2 variants. Method: immunoSEQ multiplex PCR; TCRdb's copy keeps in-frame clones and lacks some. The table has roughly 420,000 clones, 89% seen once. The source material was peripheral blood, sampled in a trial of Ad26.COV2.S vaccine versus placebo. All receptors come from a person aged 18-65 years who received the Ad26.COV2.S COVID-19 vaccine or a placebo. CDR3s include the opening cysteine and the closing phenylalanine or tryptophan. The D gene is left open where the match is weak. The size of a clone is reported for some rows only, either as once, few or many, or as a class for expanded clones.

>TRBJ1-2|few|TRBV30|.
TGTGCCTGGAGTACGGGGGCGGGCAGTTGGCCTTTTAACTATGGCTACACCTTC
CAWSTGAGSWPFNYGYTF
>TRBJ1-5|.|TRBV5-8|.
TGTGCCAGCACCCAGACAGGTTGGGGTAATCAGCCCCAGCATTTT
CASTQTGWGNQPQHF
>TRBJ2-3|.|TRBV2|TRBD2
TGTGCCAGCCAAGCGGGAGGGAGCACAGATACGCAGTATTTT
CASQAGGSTDTQYF
>TRBJ1-2|few|TRBV11-3|TRBD1
TGTGCCAGCAGCCCGGGACAGGGAGATGGCTACACCTTC
CASSPGQGDGYTF
>TRBJ2-4|once|TRBV29-1|.
TGCAGCGGCTACCCAGCCAACCTAGCCAAAAACATTCAGTACTTC
CSGYPANLAKNIQYF
>TRBJ2-7|.|TRBV30|TRBD1
TGTGCCTGGAGTCATTGGGGCGACAGGGGGGGGGTCGAGCAGTACTTC
CAWSHWGDRGGVEQYF
>TRBJ1-2|.|TRBV9|.
TGTGCCAGCAGCGTAGAGGGCAGGAACTATGGCTACACCTTC
CASSVEGRNYGYTF
>TRBJ2-3|once|TRBV13|.
TGTGCCACCCGAGGGAGATCTATTGGCGATACGCAGTATTTT
CATRGRSIGDTQYF
>TRBJ2-2|.|TRBV4-3|.
TGCGCCAGCAGCCAATTGCTCAACCCCGTGACCGGGGAGCTGTTTTTT
CASSQLLNPVTGELFF
>TRBJ2-5|.|TRBV27|TRBD2
TGTGCCAGCAGTCTCATAGCGGGAGGGCCAGGAGAGACCCAGTACTTC
CASSLIAGGPGETQYF
>TRBJ2-3|.|TRBV5-4|TRBD2
TGTGCCAGCAGCTTCGGACTAGCGAGGATCACAGATACGCAGTATTTT
CASSFGLARITDTQYF
>TRBJ1-6|.|TRBV18|.
TGTGCCAGCTCACCCAGGGCTAATAATTCACCCCTCCACTTT
CASSPRANNSPLHF
>TRBJ1-1|once|TRBV10-3|.
TGTGCCATCAGTGACCAGGGAGCCCGCTACACTGAAGCTTTCTTT
CAISDQGARYTEAFF
>TRBJ2-2|.|TRBV24-1|.
TGTGCCACCAGCATCGATGGGGAAGGGGCGAACACCGGGGAGCTGTTTTTT
CATSIDGEGANTGELFF
>TRBJ1-6|.|TRBV19|.
TGTGCCAGTAGTATTGGTTTTGTGGGGAATTCACCCCTCCACTTT
CASSIGFVGNSPLHF
>TRBJ2-1|once|TRBV29-1|.
TGCAGCGTCGAAGGTGGTTCCTACAATGAGCAGTTCTTC
CSVEGGSYNEQFF
>TRBJ2-3|once|TRBV27|.
TGTGCCAGCAGGATTTGGGGTGGGGGAATAGATACGCAGTATTTT
CASRIWGGGIDTQYF
>TRBJ2-2|.|TRBV4-2|TRBD1
TGTGCCAGCAGCCAAGAGGGACAGGTGTACACCGGGGAGCTGTTTTTT
CASSQEGQVYTGELFF
>TRBJ1-6|.|TRBV28|.
TGTGCCAGCAGATTAAATTCACCCCTCCACTTT
CASRLNSPLHF
>TRBJ2-2|.|TRBV5-6|.
TGTGCCAGCAGCTTGGCGGTAGGACCGGTCCGCACCGGGGAGCTGTTTTTT
CASSLAVGPVRTGELFF
>TRBJ1-1|few|TRBV18|.
TGTGCCAGCTCACTTCAGCAGTCCGAACTCAACACTGAAGCTTTCTTT
CASSLQQSELNTEAFF
>TRBJ2-7|.|TRBV27|TRBD1
TGTGCCAGCAGTTTCAGGGGGCCCCTCTACGAGCAGTACTTC
CASSFRGPLYEQYF
>TRBJ1-5|.|TRBV19|.
TGTGCCAGCAGAACAGATATTAGCAATCAGCCCCAGCATTTT
CASRTDISNQPQHF
>TRBJ1-3|.|TRBV19|.
TGTGCCAGTAGTATGGCGCATTTCTCTGGAAACACCATATATTTT
CASSMAHFSGNTIYF
>TRBJ1-2|.|TRBV19|.
TGTGCCAGTAGTATAGCCAGGGCTGGCTACACCTTC
CASSIARAGYTF
>TRBJ2-3|.|TRBV9|TRBD2
TGTGCCAGCAGCGTGCGAGCGGGAGGACCAGATACGCAGTATTTT
CASSVRAGGPDTQYF
>TRBJ1-2|.|TRBV3-1/TRBV3-2|.
TGTGCCAGCAGTCGGGACGGTAACTATGGCTACACCTTC
CASSRDGNYGYTF
>TRBJ1-6|.|TRBV19|.
TGTGCCAGTAGTCGTCAAGAGTCAGGGTCCTATAATTCACCCCTCCACTTT
CASSRQESGSYNSPLHF
>TRBJ1-2|once|TRBV3-1/TRBV3-2|.
TGTGCCAGCAGCGTGCTTCAAACCTATGGCTACACCTTC
CASSVLQTYGYTF
>TRBJ1-1|.|TRBV6-5|TRBD1
TGTGCCAGCAGTTTCACCGAGGGGGCGCGTACTGAAGCTTTCTTT
CASSFTEGARTEAFF
>TRBJ2-3|.|TRBV20-1|.
TGCAGTGCTAGCGGACAGTCAGCGCAGTATTTT
CSASGQSAQYF
>TRBJ1-2|.|TRBV11-3|.
TGTGCCAGCAGCTTAATCGGGGGGAACTCTAACTATGGCTACACCTTC
CASSLIGGNSNYGYTF
>TRBJ2-5|.|TRBV9|.
TGTGCCAGCAGCCCTAACCGGGAGACCCAGTACTTC
CASSPNRETQYF
>TRBJ2-5|.|TRBV28|.
TGTGCCAGCAGTCTCGACGGGGACCAAGAGACCCAGTACTTC
CASSLDGDQETQYF
>TRBJ1-5|.|TRBV18|.
TGTGCCAGCTCACTCTTTTATCCTAGGGGGGGAGAAAGCAATCAGCCCCAGCATTTT
CASSLFYPRGGESNQPQHF
>TRBJ2-3|.|TRBV4-2|.
TGTGCCAGCAGCTCTCGGGGCAATCTTATCTCGGATACGCAGTATTTT
CASSSRGNLISDTQYF
>TRBJ2-3|.|TRBV7-6|.
TGTGCCAGCAGTACACCCGCCGGGACTAGCACAGATACGCAGTATTTT
CASSTPAGTSTDTQYF
>TRBJ2-1|.|TRBV2|.
TGTGCCAGCAGTGAATTGGGGGCCTCCTACAATGAGCAGTTCTTC
CASSELGASYNEQFF
>TRBJ2-7|.|TRBV5-1|.
TGCGCCAGCAGCCCAGGACAGAGCTCCTACGAGCAGTACTTC
CASSPGQSSYEQYF
>TRBJ1-1|once|TRBV7-3|TRBD1
TGTGCCAGCAGCAATCAAAACAGGGGTGAAGCTTTCTTT
CASSNQNRGEAFF
>TRBJ1-6|.|TRBV27|.
TGTGCCAGCACCTTCGACGGGTATAATTCACCCCTCCACTTT
CASTFDGYNSPLHF
>TRBJ1-2|.|TRBV7-8|TRBD1
TGTGCCAGCAGCTTCCGGGACAGGGTTGGAGGCTACACCTTC
CASSFRDRVGGYTF
>TRBJ2-2|once|TRBV11-3|TRBD1
TGTGCCAGCAGCCGCGGGCAGGGGGACACCGGGGAGCTGTTTTTT
CASSRGQGDTGELFF
>TRBJ1-5|.|TRBV18|.
TGTGCCAGCTCAAGAGGAAGGGGGGTCAATGAGCCCCAGCATTTT
CASSRGRGVNEPQHF
>TRBJ2-3|.|TRBV3-1/TRBV3-2|.
TGTGCCAGCAGCCATAGCCGGGAGCCAGATACGCAGTATTTT
CASSHSREPDTQYF
>TRBJ1-6|.|TRBV11-2|TRBD1
TGTGCCAGCAGCCCGCAATCCGGGACAGGGGGCTCACCCCTCCACTTT
CASSPQSGTGGSPLHF
>TRBJ2-1|.|TRBV10-1|TRBD2
TGCGCCAGCAGTGATCTTCCCCTACGGGGGGGACTTTTTCCCTCCTACAATGAGCAGTTCTTC
CASSDLPLRGGLFPSYNEQFF
>TRBJ1-6|.|TRBV25-1|.
TGTGCCAGCAGTGAATACAAGGCAGGAGGAAATTCACCCCTCCACTTT
CASSEYKAGGNSPLHF